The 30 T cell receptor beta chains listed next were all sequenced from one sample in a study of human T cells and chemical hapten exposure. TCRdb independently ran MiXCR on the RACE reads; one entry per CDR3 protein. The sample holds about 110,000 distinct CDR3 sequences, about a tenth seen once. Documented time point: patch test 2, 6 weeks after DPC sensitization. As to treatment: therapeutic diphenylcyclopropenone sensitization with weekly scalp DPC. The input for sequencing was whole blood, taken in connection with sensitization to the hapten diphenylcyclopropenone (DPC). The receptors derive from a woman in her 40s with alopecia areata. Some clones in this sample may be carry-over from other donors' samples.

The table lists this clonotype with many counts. The CDR3 DNA follows: TGTGCCAGCAGCCAACAGGAACCAGGGGGTTCCTTCTACAATGAGCAGTTCTTC. Protein sequence: CASSQQEPGGSFYNEQFF. The chain uses TRBV3-1 and TRBJ2-1, with 7 bases that match TRBD1. CDR3 length: 18 residues. Per the germline V gene, CDR1 is LGHDT and CDR2 is YNNKEL (reference sequence). V lost 2 bases to trimming and J lost 3 bases; unmatched junction nucleotides: 13.

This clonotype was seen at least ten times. The CDR3 loop reads CASSLEGESTEAFF. In nucleotides, the CDR3 is TGCGCCAGCAGCTTGGAGGGAGAGAGCACTGAAGCTTTCTTT. The chain joins TRBV5-1 to TRBJ1-1, with D hard to call. CDR1 and CDR2 from the germline V gene are SGHRS and YFSETQ. With 0 bases removed from V and 4 bases from J, the gap between germline ends came to 10 bases. This CDR3 region has 14 residues.

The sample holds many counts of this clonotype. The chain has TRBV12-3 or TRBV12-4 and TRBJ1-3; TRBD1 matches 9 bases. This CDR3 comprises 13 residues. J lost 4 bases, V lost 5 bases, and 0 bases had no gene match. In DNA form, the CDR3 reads TGTGCCAGCAGTACAGGGGGCGGAAACACCATATATTTT. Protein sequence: CASSTGGGNTIYF.

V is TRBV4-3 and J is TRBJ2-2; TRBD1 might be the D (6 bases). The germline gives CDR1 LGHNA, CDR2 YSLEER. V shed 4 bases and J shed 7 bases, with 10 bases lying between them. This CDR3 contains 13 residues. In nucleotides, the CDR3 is TGCGCCAGCAGCCTCAGGGGAATCGGGGAGCTGTTTTTT. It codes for CASSLRGIGELFF.

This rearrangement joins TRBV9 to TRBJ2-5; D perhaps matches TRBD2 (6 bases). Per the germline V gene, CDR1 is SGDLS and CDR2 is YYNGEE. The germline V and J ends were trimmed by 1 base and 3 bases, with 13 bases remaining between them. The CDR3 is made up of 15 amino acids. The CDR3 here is CASSVNPGGEETQYF. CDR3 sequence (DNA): TGTGCCAGCAGCGTAAACCCCGGAGGGGAAGAGACCCAGTACTTC.

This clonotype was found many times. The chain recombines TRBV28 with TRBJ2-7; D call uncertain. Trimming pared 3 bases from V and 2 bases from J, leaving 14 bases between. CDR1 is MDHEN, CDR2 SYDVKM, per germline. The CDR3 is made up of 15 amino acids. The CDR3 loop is CASSLRSLRPYEQYF. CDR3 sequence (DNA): TGTGCCAGCAGTTTGAGGAGCCTCAGGCCCTACGAGCAGTACTTC. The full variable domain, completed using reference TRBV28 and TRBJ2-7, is DVKVTQSSRYLVKRTGEKVFLECVQDMDHENMFWYRQDPGLGLRLIYFSYDVKMKEKGDIPEGYSVSREKKERFSLILESASTNQTSMYLCASSLRSLRPYEQYFGPGTRLTVT.

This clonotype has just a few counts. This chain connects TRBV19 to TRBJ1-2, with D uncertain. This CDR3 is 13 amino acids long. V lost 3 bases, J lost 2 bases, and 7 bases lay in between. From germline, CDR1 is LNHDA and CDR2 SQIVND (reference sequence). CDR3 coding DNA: TGTGCCAGTAGTATCGGTCACAACTATGGCTACACCTTC. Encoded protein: CASSIGHNYGYTF.

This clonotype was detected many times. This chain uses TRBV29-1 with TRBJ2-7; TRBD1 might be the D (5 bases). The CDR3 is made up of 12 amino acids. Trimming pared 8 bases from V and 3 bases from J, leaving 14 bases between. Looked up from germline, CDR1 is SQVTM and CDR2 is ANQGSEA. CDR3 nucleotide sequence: TGCAGCCTTCGGACACCTGACTACGAGCAGTACTTC. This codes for CSLRTPDYEQYF.

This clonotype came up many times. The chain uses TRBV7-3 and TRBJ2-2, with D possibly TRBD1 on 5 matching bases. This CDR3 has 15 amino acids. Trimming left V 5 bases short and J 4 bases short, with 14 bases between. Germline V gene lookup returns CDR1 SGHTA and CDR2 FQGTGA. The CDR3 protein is CASSPRLQGTGELFF. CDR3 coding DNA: TGTGCCAGCAGCCCCCGACTCCAGGGCACCGGGGAGCTGTTTTTT.

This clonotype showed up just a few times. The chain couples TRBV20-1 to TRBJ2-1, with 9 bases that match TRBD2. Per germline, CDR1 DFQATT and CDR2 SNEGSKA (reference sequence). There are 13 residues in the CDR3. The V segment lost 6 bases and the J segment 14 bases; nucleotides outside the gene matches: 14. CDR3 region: CSAPLRGGQNEFF. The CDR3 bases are TGCAGTGCCCCCTTGCGGGGGGGCCAAAACGAGTTCTTC.

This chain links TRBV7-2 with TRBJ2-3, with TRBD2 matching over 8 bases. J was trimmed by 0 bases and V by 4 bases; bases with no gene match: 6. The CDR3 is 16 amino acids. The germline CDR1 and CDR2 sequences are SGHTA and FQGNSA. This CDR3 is CASSWRAGVSTDTQYF. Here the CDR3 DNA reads TGTGCCAGCAGCTGGCGAGCGGGGGTGAGCACAGATACGCAGTATTTT.

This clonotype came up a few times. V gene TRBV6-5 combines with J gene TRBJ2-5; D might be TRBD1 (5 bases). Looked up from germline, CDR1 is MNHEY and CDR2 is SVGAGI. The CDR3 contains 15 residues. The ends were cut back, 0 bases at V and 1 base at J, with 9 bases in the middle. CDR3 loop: CASSYSQGSQETQYF. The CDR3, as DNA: TGTGCCAGCAGTTACTCCCAGGGCAGCCAAGAGACCCAGTACTTC.

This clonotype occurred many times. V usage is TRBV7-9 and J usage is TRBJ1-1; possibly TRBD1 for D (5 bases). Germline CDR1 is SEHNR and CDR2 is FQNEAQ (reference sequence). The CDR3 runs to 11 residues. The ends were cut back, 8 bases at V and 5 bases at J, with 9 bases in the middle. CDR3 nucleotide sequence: TGTGCCAGCGGGGGGTATACTGAAGCTTTCTTT. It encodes CASGGYTEAFF.

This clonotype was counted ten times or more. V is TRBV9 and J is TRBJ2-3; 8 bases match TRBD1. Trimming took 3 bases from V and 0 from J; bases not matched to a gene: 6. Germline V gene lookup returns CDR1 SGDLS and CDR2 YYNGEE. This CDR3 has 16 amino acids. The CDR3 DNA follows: TGTGCCAGCAGCGCCGGGACAGGCACTAGCACAGATACGCAGTATTTT. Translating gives CASSAGTGTSTDTQYF.

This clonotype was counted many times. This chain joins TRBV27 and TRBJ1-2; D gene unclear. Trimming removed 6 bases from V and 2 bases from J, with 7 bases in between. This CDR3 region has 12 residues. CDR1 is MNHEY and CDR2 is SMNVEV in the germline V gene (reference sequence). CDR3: CASSSGNYGYTF. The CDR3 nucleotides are TGTGCCAGCAGCTCCGGGAACTATGGCTACACCTTC.

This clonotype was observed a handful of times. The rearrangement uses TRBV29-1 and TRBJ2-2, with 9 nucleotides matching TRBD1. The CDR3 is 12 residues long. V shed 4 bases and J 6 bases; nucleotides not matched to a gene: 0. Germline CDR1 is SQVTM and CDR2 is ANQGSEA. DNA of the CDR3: TGCAGCGTTGGACAGGGGGCCGGGGAGCTGTTTTTT. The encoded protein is CSVGQGAGELFF.

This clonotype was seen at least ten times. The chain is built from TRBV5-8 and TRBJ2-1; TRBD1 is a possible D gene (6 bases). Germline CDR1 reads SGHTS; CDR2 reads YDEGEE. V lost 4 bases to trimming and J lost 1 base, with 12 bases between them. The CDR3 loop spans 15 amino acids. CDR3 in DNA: TGTGCCAGCAGCCTGGGGGCTAGTTCCTACAATGAGCAGTTCTTC. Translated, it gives CASSLGASSYNEQFF.

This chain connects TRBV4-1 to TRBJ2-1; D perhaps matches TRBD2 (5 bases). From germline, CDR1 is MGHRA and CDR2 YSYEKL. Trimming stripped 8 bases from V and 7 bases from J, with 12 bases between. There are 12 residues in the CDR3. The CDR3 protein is CASRGGSNEQFF. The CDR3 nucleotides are TGCGCCAGCCGGGGTGGTAGTAATGAGCAGTTCTTC.

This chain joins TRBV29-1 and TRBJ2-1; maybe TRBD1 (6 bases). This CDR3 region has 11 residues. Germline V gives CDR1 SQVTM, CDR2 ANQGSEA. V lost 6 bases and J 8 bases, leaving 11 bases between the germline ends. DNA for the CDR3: TGCAGCGTAGGCAGGGGCGATGAGCAGTTCTTC. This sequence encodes CSVGRGDEQFF.

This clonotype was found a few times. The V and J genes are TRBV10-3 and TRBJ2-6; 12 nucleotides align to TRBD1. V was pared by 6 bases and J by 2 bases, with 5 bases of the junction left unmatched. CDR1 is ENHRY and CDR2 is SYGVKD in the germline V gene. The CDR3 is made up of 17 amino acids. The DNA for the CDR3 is TGTGCCATCAGATGGGACAGGGGGCCGGCTGGGGCCAACGTCCTGACTTTC. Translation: CAIRWDRGPAGANVLTF.

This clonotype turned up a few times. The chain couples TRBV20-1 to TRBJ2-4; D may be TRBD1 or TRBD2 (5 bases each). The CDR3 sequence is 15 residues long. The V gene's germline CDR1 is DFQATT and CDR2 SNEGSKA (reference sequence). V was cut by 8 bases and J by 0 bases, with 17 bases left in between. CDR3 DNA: TGCAGTAGTCCGGGACCGCTCCTAGCCAAAAACATTCAGTACTTC. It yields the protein CSSPGPLLAKNIQYF.

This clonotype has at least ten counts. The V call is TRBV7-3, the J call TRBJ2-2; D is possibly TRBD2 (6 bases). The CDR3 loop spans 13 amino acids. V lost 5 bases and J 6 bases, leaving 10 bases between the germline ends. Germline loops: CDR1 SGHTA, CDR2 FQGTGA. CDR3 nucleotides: TGTGCCAGCAGCCCCGTAGCGGCCGGGGAGCTGTTTTTT. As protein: CASSPVAAGELFF.

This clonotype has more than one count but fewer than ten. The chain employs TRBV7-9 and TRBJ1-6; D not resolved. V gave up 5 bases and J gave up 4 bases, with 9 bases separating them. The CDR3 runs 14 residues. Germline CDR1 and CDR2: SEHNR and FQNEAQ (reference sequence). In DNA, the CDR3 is TGTGCCAGCAGCCCCGGGGAATATAATTCACCCCTCCACTTT. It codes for CASSPGEYNSPLHF.

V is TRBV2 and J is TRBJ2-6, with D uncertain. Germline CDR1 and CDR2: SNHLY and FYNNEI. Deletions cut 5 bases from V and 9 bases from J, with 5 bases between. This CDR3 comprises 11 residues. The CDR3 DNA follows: TGTGCCAGCAGTAGCAGCAACGTCCTGACTTTC. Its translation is CASSSSNVLTF. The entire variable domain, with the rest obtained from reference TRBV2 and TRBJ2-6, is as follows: EPEVTQTPSHQVTQMGQEVILRCVPISNHLYFYWYRQILGQKVEFLVSFYNNEISEKSEIFDDQFSVERPDGSNFTLKIRSTKLEDSAMYFCASSSSNVLTFGAGSRLTVL.

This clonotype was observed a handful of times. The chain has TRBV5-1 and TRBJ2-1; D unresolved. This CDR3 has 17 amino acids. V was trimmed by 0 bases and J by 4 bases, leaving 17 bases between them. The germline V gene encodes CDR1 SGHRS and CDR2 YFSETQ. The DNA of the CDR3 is TGCGCCAGCAGCTTGGATGGATCCCCCGGCGCATACAATGAGCAGTTCTTC. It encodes CASSLDGSPGAYNEQFF.

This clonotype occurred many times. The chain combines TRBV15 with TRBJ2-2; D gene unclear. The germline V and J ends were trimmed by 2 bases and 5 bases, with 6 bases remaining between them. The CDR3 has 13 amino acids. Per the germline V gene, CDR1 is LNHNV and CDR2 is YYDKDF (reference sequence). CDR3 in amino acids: CATSRTETGELFF. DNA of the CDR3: TGTGCCACCAGCAGAACCGAGACCGGGGAGCTGTTTTTT.

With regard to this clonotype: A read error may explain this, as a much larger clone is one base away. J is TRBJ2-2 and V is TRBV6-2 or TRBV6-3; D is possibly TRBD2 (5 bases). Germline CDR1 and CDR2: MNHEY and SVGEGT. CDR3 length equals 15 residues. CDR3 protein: CASTRTVLNTGELSF. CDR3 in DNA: TGTGCCAGCACCCGCACAGTCCTGAACACCGGGGAGCTGTCTTTT.

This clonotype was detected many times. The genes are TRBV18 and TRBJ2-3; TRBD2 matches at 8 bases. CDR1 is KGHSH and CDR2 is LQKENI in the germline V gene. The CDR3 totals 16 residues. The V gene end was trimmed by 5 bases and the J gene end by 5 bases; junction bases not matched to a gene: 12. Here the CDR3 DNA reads TGTGCCAGCTCAGCAATCCCGGGACTAGTGGAAGATACGCAGTATTTT. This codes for CASSAIPGLVEDTQYF.

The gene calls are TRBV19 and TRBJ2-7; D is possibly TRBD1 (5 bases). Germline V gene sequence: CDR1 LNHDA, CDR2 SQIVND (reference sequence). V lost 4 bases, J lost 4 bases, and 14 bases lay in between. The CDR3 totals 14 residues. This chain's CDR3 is CASSNQGSQYEQYF. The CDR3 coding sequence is TGTGCCAGTAGTAACCAGGGATCACAATACGAGCAGTACTTC.

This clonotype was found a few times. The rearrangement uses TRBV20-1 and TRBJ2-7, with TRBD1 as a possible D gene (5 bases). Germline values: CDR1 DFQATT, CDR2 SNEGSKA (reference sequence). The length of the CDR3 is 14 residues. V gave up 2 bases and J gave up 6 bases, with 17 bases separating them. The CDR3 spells CSARPRALGTEQYF. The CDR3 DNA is TGCAGTGCTAGACCCAGGGCCCTAGGAACCGAGCAGTACTTC.